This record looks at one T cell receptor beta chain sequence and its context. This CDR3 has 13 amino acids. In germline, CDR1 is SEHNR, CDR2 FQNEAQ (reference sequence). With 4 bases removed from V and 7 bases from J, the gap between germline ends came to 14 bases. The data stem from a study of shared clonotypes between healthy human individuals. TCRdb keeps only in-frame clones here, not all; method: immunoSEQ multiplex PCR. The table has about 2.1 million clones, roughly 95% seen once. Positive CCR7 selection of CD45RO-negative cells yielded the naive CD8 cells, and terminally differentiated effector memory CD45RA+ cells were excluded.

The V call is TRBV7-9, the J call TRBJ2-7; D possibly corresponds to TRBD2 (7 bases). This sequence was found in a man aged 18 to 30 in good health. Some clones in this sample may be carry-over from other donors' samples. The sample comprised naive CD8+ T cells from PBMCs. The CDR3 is CASSSGGAWEQYF. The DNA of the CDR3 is TGTGCCAGCAGCTCTGGGGGGGCTTGGGAGCAGTACTTC.